This TCR beta chain was recorded in a study of patients and donors after allogeneic stem cell transplantation. This clonotype has only a few counts. Trimming took off 1 base at V and 6 bases at J, with 15 bases between the two ends. Germline V gene sequence: CDR1 SGHAT, CDR2 FQNNGV. CDR3 length: 15 residues. TCRdb redid the calling of the RT-PCR reads with MiXCR, one entry per CDR3 protein. The profile shows roughly 960,000 distinct CDR3 sequences, about a sixth of them singletons. This clonotype was sampled from a human donor who was either an allogeneic HSCT recipient or a stem cell or donor lymphocyte infusion donor (not recorded which). It is not recorded whose cells these are; they may come from a transplant donor. The gene calls are TRBV11-2 and TRBJ1-2; D is unclear. The sequenced material came from blood, either unsorted or a sorted T cell fraction (not recorded which). In DNA form, the CDR3 reads TGTGCCAGCAGCTTAGGTTCGGCCATAGGCAATGGCTACACCTTC. This sequence encodes CASSLGSAIGNGYTF.